This record looks at one T cell receptor beta chain sequence and its context. The data belong to a study of Ad26.COV2.S vaccination and SARS-CoV-2 variants. The CDR3 runs to 16 residues. Germline V gene data show CDR1 as SGHAT and CDR2 as FQNNGV. Unmatched junction bases numbered 9, after V lost 5 bases and J lost 4 bases. Treatment denoted: around 19 received Ad26.COV2.S at low or high dose, single or two shots; 5 received placebo; per-sample allocation not given. Sampling occurred on day 63 after the first vaccine or placebo injection. Libraries were prepared by immunoSEQ multiplex PCR; TCRdb keeps only in-frame clonotypes and omits some of them. The table lists about half a million clones, roughly nine tenths of them singletons.

The clonotype comes from a person between 18 and 65 years old who received the Ad26.COV2.S COVID-19 vaccine or a placebo. The material sequenced was peripheral blood, taken in a trial of Ad26.COV2.S vaccine versus placebo. This chain connects TRBV11-2 to TRBJ2-4; 9 positions agree with TRBD1. CDR3 region: CASSTFRDREKNIQYF. The CDR3 coding sequence is TGTGCCAGCAGCACTTTCCGGGACAGGGAGAAAAACATTCAGTACTTC.